The clone carrying this TCR beta chain has a handful of counts. This specimen comes from a study of T-cell memory formation after mild COVID-19. TCRdb re-analysed the 5' RACE reads in MiXCR, keeping a single row per CDR3 protein. In the table there are 350,000 to 450,000 distinct CDR3 sequences, 24% of which are singletons. Sequences were obtained from PBMCs or a T cell subset sorted from them (not recorded which). This sequence originates from an adult woman who had mild COVID-19 (a few samples of this study predate the infection). Cell type and time point are not known.

CDR3 region: CASSHKDGGATDTQYF. The CDR3, as DNA: TGTGCCAGCAGCCACAAGGATGGGGGAGCCACAGATACGCAGTATTTT. The gene calls are TRBV5-4 and TRBJ2-3, with D possibly being TRBD1 or TRBD2 (5 bases each). V lost 4 bases and J 2 bases, leaving 17 bases between the germline ends. The CDR3 spans 16 residues. Germline V CDR1 and CDR2: SGHNT, YYREEE (reference sequence).